These 15 T cell receptor beta chains were sequenced from one sample in a study of cytomegalovirus exposure and HLA in healthy donors. PCR primers comprised 60 Vbeta and 13 Jbeta primers. Sequenced by immunoSEQ multiplex PCR; TCRdb stores in-frame clones only, minus some. The data contain about 89,000 clones, 77% of them seen just once; the ten biggest clones take up about 3.8%. Source material: PBMCs. The receptors originated from a man aged 30 to 45 in good health and CMV-seronegative.

V gene TRBV10-3 combines with J gene TRBJ1-1; 11 nucleotides match TRBD1. The V and J ends lost 3 bases and 3 bases, in that order; junction bases with no gene match: 12. The CDR3 runs 18 residues. CDR1 ENHRY and CDR2 SYGVKD come from the germline V gene. CDR3 sequence reads: CAISEGFRTGGMDTEAFF. CDR3 coding DNA: TGTGCCATCAGTGAAGGGTTCCGGACAGGGGGCATGGACACTGAAGCTTTCTTT.

The chain links TRBV27 to TRBJ1-5; a possible D gene is TRBD1 (5 bases). The CDR3 consists of 13 residues. The germline gives CDR1 MNHEY, CDR2 SMNVEV (reference sequence). The germline V and J ends were trimmed by 6 bases and 6 bases, with 12 bases remaining between them. The CDR3 loop is CASRGRGAQPQHF. DNA for the CDR3: TGTGCCAGCAGGGGGAGGGGTGCTCAGCCCCAGCATTTT.

V gene TRBV6-6 combines with J gene TRBJ2-2, with TRBD2 matching over 8 bases. The germline V gene has CDR1 MNHNY and CDR2 SVGAGI (reference sequence). The junction had 8 bases not matched to a gene; V was cut back by 10 bases and J by 7 bases. This CDR3 is 13 amino acids long. CDR3 sequence: CATGASGFGELFF. CDR3 bases: TGTGCCACGGGGGCTAGCGGGTTCGGGGAGCTGTTTTTT.

The chain carries TRBV30 and TRBJ1-1; D possibly corresponds to TRBD1 (5 bases). This CDR3 is built from 12 residues. Germline lookup yields CDR1 GTSNPN and CDR2 SVGIG (reference sequence). The V and J ends lost 0 bases and 4 bases respectively, with 6 bases between them. The CDR3 region is CAWSVGGTEAFF. The CDR3 DNA reads as TGTGCCTGGAGTGTGGGGGGCACTGAAGCTTTCTTT.

The chain uses TRBV10-2 and TRBJ1-1; no clear D gene. The V gene's germline CDR1 is WSHSY and CDR2 SAAADI. V lost 4 bases and J lost 3, with 6 bases in between. The CDR3 contains 12 residues. CDR3 DNA sequence: TGCGCCAGCAGTGCAACGGACACTGAAGCTTTCTTT. Its translation: CASSATDTEAFF.

The chain recombines TRBV2 with TRBJ1-4; TRBD1 is a possible D gene (5 bases). The germline gives CDR1 SNHLY, CDR2 FYNNEI. Trimming stripped 3 bases from V and 3 bases from J, with 8 bases between. The CDR3 has 14 amino acids. Here the CDR3 DNA reads TGTGCCAGCAGTGAGGCGGGGGCTAATGAAAAACTGTTTTTT. Translation: CASSEAGANEKLFF.

The chain combines TRBV7-9 with TRBJ1-1; unclear D gene. Germline V gene lookup returns CDR1 SEHNR and CDR2 FQNEAQ (reference sequence). This CDR3 comprises 14 residues. V was clipped by 5 bases and J by 4 bases, with 14 bases between them. The CDR3 bases are TGTGCCAGCAGCAAAACAAGTGAAATCACTGAAGCTTTCTTT. Amino acid sequence: CASSKTSEITEAFF.

The chain joins TRBV30 to TRBJ2-3; TRBD2 matches at 9 bases. CDR1 is GTSNPN, CDR2 SVGIG, per germline (reference sequence). V shed 3 bases and J 2 bases; nucleotides not matched to a gene: 12. The CDR3 spans 17 residues. CDR3: CAWRSASGEADTDTQYF. CDR3 nucleotide sequence: TGTGCCTGGAGGTCTGCTAGCGGGGAAGCGGACACAGATACGCAGTATTTT.

This clone was counted a few times. The chain uses TRBV19 and TRBJ2-5, with TRBD1 identical over 7 bases. V lost 5 bases and J lost 2; bases outside the gene matches: 11. The CDR3 covers 16 residues. Per germline, CDR1 LNHDA and CDR2 SQIVND (reference sequence). The CDR3: CASSGLTGYGQETQYF. As DNA, the CDR3 is TGTGCCAGTAGTGGGCTGACAGGGTATGGGCAAGAGACCCAGTACTTC.

This chain uses TRBV13 with TRBJ1-2, with D tentatively TRBD1 (6 bases). V was trimmed by 5 bases and J by 4 bases, leaving 8 bases between them. The germline gives CDR1 PRHDT, CDR2 FYEKMQ (reference sequence). This CDR3 spans 12 amino acids. The DNA of the CDR3 is TGTGCCAGCAGCCAGGGGATCTATGGCTACACCTTC. Its protein is CASSQGIYGYTF. Based on the CDR3 plus reference TRBV13 and TRBJ1-2, the full variable domain is AAGVIQSPRHLIKEKRETATLKCYPIPRHDTVYWYQQGPGQDPQFLISFYEKMQSDKGSIPDRFSAQQFSDYHSELNMSSLELGDSALYFCASSQGIYGYTFGSGTRLTVV.

This rearrangement joins TRBV27 to TRBJ2-4; D is possibly TRBD1 (6 bases). Germline lookup yields CDR1 MNHEY and CDR2 SMNVEV (reference sequence). This CDR3 comprises 16 residues. V lost 8 bases and J lost 1, with 18 bases in between. In DNA form, the CDR3 reads TGTGCCAGCCCCCTGAGGGCAAGGGGGGCCAAAAACATTCAGTACTTC. It is translated as CASPLRARGAKNIQYF.

The chain employs TRBV18 and TRBJ1-2; the match to TRBD1 covers 9 bases. Germline CDR1 KGHSH, CDR2 LQKENI. The CDR3 is 15 amino acids. With 0 bases clipped from V and 3 bases from J, the junction kept 2 bases outside the gene matches. The CDR3 DNA reads TGTGCCAGCTCACCACCGGGACAGGGAGACTATGGCTACACCTTC. It encodes CASSPPGQGDYGYTF. Drawing the rest from reference TRBV18 and TRBJ1-2, the complete variable domain is NAGVMQNPRHLVRRRGQEARLRCSPMKGHSHVYWYRQLPEEGLKFMVYLQKENIIDESGMPKERFSAEFPKEGPSILRIQQVVRGDSAAYFCASSPPGQGDYGYTFGSGTRLTVV.

The chain couples TRBV7-9 to TRBJ1-2; TRBD1 might be the D (5 bases). With 1 base removed from V and 2 bases from J, the gap between germline ends came to 11 bases. The CDR3 runs 15 residues. Germline CDR1 is SEHNR and CDR2 is FQNEAQ (reference sequence). CDR3 sequence (DNA): TGTGCCAGCAGCTTAGGGGCCCAGGGCAACTATGGCTACACCTTC. It specifies CASSLGAQGNYGYTF.

This clone has only one observation. This chain links TRBV11-2 with TRBJ2-5; D is ambiguous. The assigned J gene may be wrong: the sequence end matches TRBJ2-7 better. CDR1 is SGHAT and CDR2 is FQNNGV in the germline V gene. The CDR3 covers 15 residues. The CDR3 spells CASSLPPATTYEQYF. The CDR3 region has the DNA TGTGCCAGCAGCCTTCCTCCCGCCACCACCTACGAGCAGTACTTC.

V and J are TRBV5-4 and TRBJ2-2, with TRBD1 matching 7 bases. The V gene end was trimmed by 5 bases and the J gene end by 1 base; junction bases not matched to a gene: 5. This CDR3 is built from 15 residues. Germline CDR1 reads SGHNT; CDR2 reads YYREEE (reference sequence). The CDR3, as DNA: TGTGCCAGCAGACGGACAGGCGAGAACACCGGGGAGCTGTTTTTT. It yields the protein CASRRTGENTGELFF. The whole variable domain, remainder taken from reference TRBV5-4 and TRBJ2-2, is ETGVTQSPTHLIKTRGQQVTLRCSSQSGHNTVSWYQQALGQGPQFIFQYYREEENGRGNFPPRFSGLQFPNYSSELNVNALELDDSALYLCASRRTGENTGELFFGEGSRLTVL.